This TCR beta chain is from a study of T cells after yellow fever vaccination. In this sample, this clonotype turned up many times. A single record per CDR3 protein comes from TCRdb applying MiXCR to the 5' RACE reads. The repertoire holds over 300,000 distinct CDR3 sequences, with about 4% as singletons. This material consisted of PBMCs, taken 5 days after the yellow fever booster vaccination. The receptor was derived from a man in his late teens or twenties who received the YFV17D yellow fever vaccine.

The CDR3 region is CASSQTGSGANVLTF. Written as DNA, the CDR3 is TGCGCCAGCAGCCAAACAGGGTCTGGGGCCAACGTCCTGACTTTC. J is TRBJ2-6 and V is TRBV5-1; D is perhaps TRBD1 (6 bases). CDR3 length: 15 residues. V was clipped by 4 bases and J by 1 base, with 9 bases between them. The V gene's germline CDR1 is SGHRS and CDR2 YFSETQ.